The present TCR beta chain was sequenced within a study of shared clonotypes between healthy human individuals. The V gene's germline CDR1 is SGDLS and CDR2 YYNGEE. The CDR3 contains 14 residues. The V gene lost 0 bases and the J gene lost 0 bases, with 6 bases spanning the gap. In the source study's methods: With immunoSEQ giving junction-only sequences and no quality scores, filtering differed. Generated by immunoSEQ multiplex PCR, the TCRdb table keeps only in-frame clones and is missing some. The V and J calls and clone size come from that table; D and trimming were worked out from the DNA. The sample includes under 650,000 clones, almost 97% of them seen just once.

The sequencing input was naive CD4+ T cells sorted from blood. Subset specified: CD45RA+ positively selected. The source of this sequence is a woman in her 30s in good health. The gene calls are TRBV9 and TRBJ2-5; D is unresolved. As DNA, the CDR3 is TGTGCCAGCAGCGTAGATCAGTACCAAGAGACCCAGTACTTC. Translating gives CASSVDQYQETQYF.